This T cell receptor (beta chain) was recorded in a study of liver allograft versus peripheral blood T cells (dated by TCRdb to the early 2020s). With respect to the entire study: T cell receptor repertoires present within transplanted livers were compared with repertoires in the peripheral blood of liver transplant recipients.

Details on this clonotype: It lacks a known antigen. No base qualities exist here, and no much larger clone lies one base off it.

The run used an Illumina MiSeq. The public reads were reanalyzed by TCRdb: fastp trimming at Q25, MiXCR alignment, in-frame beta chains only. Rows with a matching CDR3 protein are joined into one entry that keeps the most common DNA and genes. The sample contains about 12,000 distinct CDR3 sequences, under 30% of them found a single time. The ten most abundant clones make up less than 2.5% of the sample. From its cysteine to its phenylalanine, the CDR3 spans 15 amino acids. Just CDR3 DNA is preserved here, 45 bases in frame from base 1. V is shortened by 4 bases, J by 1 base, and the region joining them spans 11 bases. Based on the germline V gene (reference sequence), the CDR1 and CDR2 sequences are MNHEY and SMNVEV. The research as a whole found: According to the report, the T cell receptor repertoires detected in peripheral blood were different from the repertoires found inside liver allografts.

The clonotype was recovered from a human patient who had a liver transplant. After transplantation, some T cells may belong to the graft donor instead of the recipient. The chain couples TRBV27 to TRBJ1-5, with the D gene too uncertain to name. The DNA reads TGTGCCAGCAGTTGGTCGTCGAACAGCAATCAGCCCCAGCATTTT. It is translated as CASSWSSNSNQPQHF.